The 2 T cell receptor beta chains in this list originate from one sample, sequenced in a study of T cells expressing NK-cell markers. Using the 5' RACE reads, TCRdb records one entry per CDR3 protein without DNA. This repertoire includes around 380,000 distinct CDR3 sequences. The material sequenced was blood T cells: a sorted CD56 or NKG2C T cell subset, CD4+ or CD8+ T cells, or bulk PBMC T cells (not recorded which). Receptors originate from a woman aged 50 to 60 in good health.

This rearrangement joins TRBV21-1 to TRBJ2-2; the TRBD1 assignment by TCRdb is unverifiable without DNA. TRBV21-1 is classified as a pseudogene. This CDR3 comprises 13 residues. The CDR3 protein is CAGPPGPPRELFF.

The chain joins TRBV9 to TRBJ2-2. CDR3 length: 16 amino acids. CDR1 is SGDLS and CDR2 is YYNGEE in the germline V gene. CDR3 in amino acids: CASSVVVAGNTGELFF.